Shown below are 24 T cell receptor beta chains from a single sample sequenced in a study of regulatory T cells in long-lasting Graves disease. Time point given: newly diagnosed GD, antithyroid drugs for less than 3 months. From RNA extracted from PBMCs, the TCR library was made. Through Arm-PCR of CDR3 regions and iRepertoire HTBI primers, TCR beta libraries were built. TCRdb reprocessed the multiplex PCR reads with MiXCR, giving one entry per CDR3 protein. In the table there are around 400,000 distinct CDR3 sequences, approximately 16% of which are singletons. In addition, the sample was reused for a study of T cells in Graves' hyperthyroidism and ophthalmopathy.

The source was peripheral blood mononuclear cells (PBMCs), collected at new diagnosis, from a patient treated with antithyroid drugs. These receptors all come from a middle-aged woman with Graves disease.

This clonotype has at least ten counts. The chain employs TRBV12-3 or TRBV12-4 and TRBJ2-7; 9 bases map to TRBD2. Trimming took 6 bases from V and 1 from J; bases not matched to a gene: 7. The CDR3 covers 15 residues. The CDR3 spells CASREEAGGSYEQYF. The CDR3 DNA reads TGTGCCAGCAGAGAAGAAGCGGGAGGTTCCTACGAGCAGTACTTC.

This clonotype was counted ten times or more. This rearrangement joins TRBV7-3 to TRBJ2-5; D is unclear. The CDR3 sequence is 13 residues long. Trimming removed 5 bases from V and 5 bases from J, with 12 bases in between. CDR1 is SGHTA, CDR2 FQGTGA, per germline. CDR3 coding DNA: TGTGCCAGCAGCCCCGTTTTAAGTGAGACCCAGTACTTC. Protein product: CASSPVLSETQYF.

The genes are TRBV24-1 and TRBJ2-7, with 9 nucleotides matching TRBD2. J was trimmed by 5 bases and V by 4 bases; bases with no gene match: 11. In germline, CDR1 is KGHDR, CDR2 SFDVKD. The CDR3 consists of 16 residues. As DNA, the CDR3 is TGTGCCACCAGTGACCCCGCCGCGGGAGGGCTCGACGAGCAGTACTTC. This sequence encodes CATSDPAAGGLDEQYF.

The chain couples TRBV3-1 to TRBJ1-3; D not resolved. The V gene's germline CDR1 is LGHDT and CDR2 YNNKEL (reference sequence). The CDR3 loop spans 15 amino acids. V was clipped by 0 bases and J by 4 bases, with 10 bases between them. DNA for the CDR3: TGTGCCAGCAGCCAAGATCCCGACTCCGGAAACACCATATATTTT. Protein sequence: CASSQDPDSGNTIYF.

The V call is TRBV12-3 or TRBV12-4, the J call TRBJ1-5; 11 bases align to TRBD1. The V gene end was trimmed by 5 bases and the J gene end by 3 bases; junction bases not matched to a gene: 9. The CDR3 sequence is 17 residues long. CDR3 bases: TGTGCCAGCAGTCACGGGACAGGGGGATTCCTCAATCAGCCCCAGCATTTT. This translates into CASSHGTGGFLNQPQHF.

This clonotype was detected a few times. DNA for the CDR3: TGCGCCAGCAGCTCCCGAGAGAGTGGGAACGAGCAGTACTTC. Amino acid sequence: CASSSRESGNEQYF. The genes are TRBV5-1 and TRBJ2-7; D remains unclear. V was clipped by 3 bases and J by 5 bases, with 15 bases between them. The germline V gene encodes CDR1 SGHRS and CDR2 YFSETQ. The CDR3 contains 14 residues.

Many counts were recorded for this clonotype. The V and J genes are TRBV7-3 and TRBJ1-2; 8 bases line up with TRBD1. This CDR3 contains 13 residues. The junction had 5 bases not matched to a gene; V was cut back by 3 bases and J by 8 bases. CDR1 and CDR2 (germline): SGHTA, FQGTGA. This CDR3 is CASSLDREGGYTF. The DNA of the CDR3 is TGTGCCAGCAGCTTGGACAGGGAGGGAGGCTACACCTTC. Full variable domain (missing parts from reference TRBV7-3 and TRBJ1-2): GAGVSQTPSNKVTEKGKYVELRCDPISGHTALYWYRQSLGQGPEFLIYFQGTGAADDSGLPNDRFFAVRPEGSVSTLKIQRTERGDSAVYLCASSLDREGGYTFGSGTRLTVV.

Only a few counts were recorded for this clonotype. The chain employs TRBV28 and TRBJ2-1, with 13 bases aligning to TRBD2. The germline V gene has CDR1 MDHEN and CDR2 SYDVKM. The J segment lost 7 bases and the V segment lost 6 bases, leaving 12 bases of the junction unmatched. This CDR3 comprises 17 residues. The chain's CDR3 is CASSPAGLAGARNEQFF. As DNA, the CDR3 is TGTGCCAGCAGCCCGGCAGGACTAGCGGGAGCCAGGAATGAGCAGTTCTTC.

This clonotype was seen ten or more times. The chain employs TRBV28 and TRBJ2-1; TRBD1 matches at 10 bases. Per germline, CDR1 MDHEN and CDR2 SYDVKM. The V segment lost 5 bases and the J segment 1 base; nucleotides outside the gene matches: 2. The CDR3 extends over 15 amino acids. The CDR3 here is CASSGQGESYNEQFF. Written as DNA, the CDR3 is TGTGCCAGCAGTGGACAGGGGGAGTCCTACAATGAGCAGTTCTTC. Complete variable domain (other parts from reference TRBV28 and TRBJ2-1): DVKVTQSSRYLVKRTGEKVFLECVQDMDHENMFWYRQDPGLGLRLIYFSYDVKMKEKGDIPEGYSVSREKKERFSLILESASTNQTSMYLCASSGQGESYNEQFFGPGTRLTVL.

This clonotype was detected many times. The V gene is TRBV6-1, the J gene TRBJ1-1; TRBD1 matches 7 bases. CDR1 and CDR2 (germline): MNHNS, SASEGT. The CDR3 spans 15 residues. J was trimmed by 1 base and V by 3 bases; bases with no gene match: 5. The CDR3 coding sequence is TGTGCCAGCAGTGAGCTAGGGGGCCGGAACACTGAAGCTTTCTTT. Translated: CASSELGGRNTEAFF.

The chain is built from TRBV7-9 and TRBJ2-1, with D unclear. Germline CDR1 SEHNR, CDR2 FQNEAQ (reference sequence). Trimming pared 5 bases from V and 3 bases from J, leaving 14 bases between. The CDR3 runs 15 residues. In DNA, the CDR3 is TGTGCCAGCAGCCCAACAAGGCAGGTCTACAATGAGCAGTTCTTC. Encoded protein: CASSPTRQVYNEQFF. Full variable domain (outside the CDR3, taken from reference TRBV7-9 and TRBJ2-1): DTGVSQNPRHKITKRGQNVTFRCDPISEHNRLYWYRQTLGQGPEFLTYFQNEAQLEKSRLLSDRFSAERPKGSFSTLEIQRTEQGDSAMYLCASSPTRQVYNEQFFGPGTRLTVL.

This clonotype appeared many times. The chain is built from TRBV28 and TRBJ2-3, with TRBD1 identical over 7 bases. V shed 2 bases, J shed 1 base, and the junction held 6 bases outside the gene matches. The CDR3 contains 16 residues. From germline, CDR1 is MDHEN and CDR2 SYDVKM. The CDR3 sequence: CASSLATGLGTDTQYF. The CDR3 DNA follows: TGTGCCAGCAGTTTAGCGACAGGGTTGGGCACAGATACGCAGTATTTT.

Remarks on this clonotype: A far larger clone is one base from this, pointing to a likely read error. V gene TRBV7-9 combines with J gene TRBJ2-7; the D is unclear. This CDR3 is built from 13 residues. Germline CDR1 SEHNR, CDR2 FQNEAQ (reference sequence). Trimming removed 5 bases at V and 1 base at J, with 9 bases between. The CDR3 reads CASSTRASYEQYF. The CDR3 DNA is TGTGCCAGCAGCACTCGAGCTTCCTACGAGCAGTACTTC.

This clonotype was observed at least ten times. This chain uses TRBV2 with TRBJ2-7; 8 nucleotides match TRBD1. Germline V gene sequence: CDR1 SNHLY, CDR2 FYNNEI. The CDR3 covers 11 residues. The V and J ends lost 11 bases and 5 bases, in that order; junction bases with no gene match: 5. CDR3 sequence: CAVQDRDEQYF. In nucleotides, the CDR3 is TGTGCCGTTCAGGACAGGGACGAGCAGTACTTC.

Many counts were recorded for this clonotype. The J gene is TRBJ1-5, the V gene TRBV6-1, with D perhaps matching TRBD1 (6 bases). The CDR3 has 16 residues. CDR1 and CDR2 from the germline V gene are MNHNS and SASEGT. Trimming shortened V by 0 bases and J by 5 bases, and 14 bases separated the two germline ends. CDR3 bases: TGTGCCAGCAGTGAAGCGCCAGGGGCGTACGATCAGCCCCAGCATTTT. Translating gives CASSEAPGAYDQPQHF.

The rearrangement joins TRBV10-2 to TRBJ1-1; no clear D gene. The V end was cut by 6 bases, the J end by 4 bases, with 15 bases between. Germline CDR1 is WSHSY and CDR2 is SAAADI. This CDR3 spans 14 amino acids. CDR3 in amino acids: CASRLGPEGTEAFF. The CDR3 DNA reads TGCGCCAGCAGATTAGGGCCCGAAGGCACTGAAGCTTTCTTT.

In this sample, this clonotype turned up a few times. The V gene is TRBV19, the J gene TRBJ1-5; D remains ambiguous. This CDR3 spans 14 amino acids. Trimming left V 2 bases short and J 6 bases short, with 11 bases between. The germline V gene has CDR1 LNHDA and CDR2 SQIVND (reference sequence). CDR3 loop: CASSISLGRQPQHF. The CDR3 DNA reads as TGTGCCAGTAGTATATCTCTAGGACGTCAGCCCCAGCATTTT.

This clonotype has a count of ten or more. The chain combines TRBV28 with TRBJ2-7; no clear D. The CDR3 runs to 13 residues. The germline V gene encodes CDR1 MDHEN and CDR2 SYDVKM. Trimming left V 5 bases short and J 3 bases short, with 11 bases between. In nucleotides, the CDR3 is TGTGCCAGCAGTACTCCAACAGTCTACGAGCAGTACTTC. Its translation is CASSTPTVYEQYF.

The DNA for the CDR3 is TGTGCCAGTAGTCTTACAACTAATGAAAAACTGTTTTTT. As protein: CASSLTTNEKLFF. The chain links TRBV19 to TRBJ1-4; no firm D call. Trimming cost V 5 bases and J 0 bases, with 4 bases left between them. Germline lookup yields CDR1 LNHDA and CDR2 SQIVND (reference sequence). The length of the CDR3 is 13 residues.

The J gene is TRBJ1-5, the V gene TRBV7-9; the D is unclear. The V and J ends lost 0 bases and 1 base respectively, with 4 bases between them. Germline values: CDR1 SEHNR, CDR2 FQNEAQ (reference sequence). The CDR3 is 14 amino acids. Written as DNA, the CDR3 is TGTGCCAGCAGCTTAGCTATGAGCAATCAGCCCCAGCATTTT. The encoded protein is CASSLAMSNQPQHF.

In its sample, this clonotype was seen a few times. CDR3 sequence (DNA): TGCAGTGCACCACTAGCGGGAATGGTATATGAGCAGTTCTTC. Residues: CSAPLAGMVYEQFF. J is TRBJ2-1 and V is TRBV20-1, with 10 bases aligning to TRBD2. The CDR3 loop spans 14 amino acids. Germline assignment: CDR1 DFQATT and CDR2 SNEGSKA (reference sequence). The V gene end was trimmed by 6 bases and the J gene end by 8 bases; junction bases not matched to a gene: 10.

The chain couples TRBV15 to TRBJ1-4; D gene ambiguous. The CDR3 consists of 12 residues. Germline CDR1 and CDR2: LNHNV and YYDKDF (reference sequence). The V end lost 6 bases, the J end lost 4 bases, and 6 bases lay between the germline ends. The CDR3 DNA is TGTGCCACCAGTGTGGATAATGAAAAACTGTTTTTT. Protein product: CATSVDNEKLFF.

This clonotype was detected many times. The chain's CDR3 is CASSETRTYEQYF. The CDR3 nucleotides read TGTGCCAGCAGTGAAACTAGGACCTACGAGCAGTACTTC. The chain recombines TRBV2 with TRBJ2-7; perhaps TRBD2 as D (5 bases). The V end lost 2 bases, the J end lost 2 bases, and 7 bases lay between the germline ends. Germline values: CDR1 SNHLY, CDR2 FYNNEI. The CDR3 is 13 amino acids.

This clonotype was observed many times. The chain uses TRBV27 and TRBJ1-2; TRBD1 matches at 7 bases. J lost 4 bases, V lost 5 bases, and 7 bases had no gene match. The V gene's germline CDR1 is MNHEY and CDR2 SMNVEV (reference sequence). The CDR3 has 14 residues. CDR3 sequence: CASSLTGSPYGYTF. The CDR3 DNA reads TGTGCCAGCAGTCTGACAGGGTCCCCCTATGGCTACACCTTC.